The following is a T cell receptor beta chain sequence with its context. The sample is drawn from a study of CD8+CD57+ T cells in acquired aplastic anemia. The CDR3 is 14 amino acids. Germline assignment: CDR1 SQVTM and CDR2 ANQGSEA. V gave up 3 bases and J gave up 0 bases, with 8 bases separating them. Patients who underwent sequencing had shown CD8+CD57+ cell expansion by flow cytometry. Genomic DNA, the template, was used for profiling of the TCR beta VDJ and CDR3. TCRdb re-called the reads through MiXCR, storing one row per CDR3 protein. The table lists more than 200,000 distinct CDR3 sequences, approximately 51% of them singletons.

Sequenced input: sorted CD4+, CD8+, or CD8+CD57+ T cells (not recorded which) from PBMCs. The sequence was collected from a human donor with aplastic anemia. This chain joins TRBV29-1 and TRBJ2-2; D is perhaps TRBD2 (5 bases). Here the CDR3 DNA reads TGCAGCGTTGATGGAGGAGCGAACACCGGGGAGCTGTTTTTT. This codes for CSVDGGANTGELFF.